This TCR beta chain stems from a study of T-cell reconstitution after alpha-beta-depleted transplantation in children. The TCRbeta library was prepared with unique molecular identifiers. A single record per CDR3 protein comes from TCRdb applying MiXCR to the PCR reads. The sample lists 380,000 or so distinct CDR3 sequences; about 14% were seen once. CDR1 and CDR2 from the germline V gene are SQVTM and ANQGSEA. Between the trimmed V and J ends, which lost 4 bases and 4 bases, there was a span of 7 bases. The CDR3 length is 11 residues. Sequenced material: PBMCs, taken from the stem cell graft. The chain is built from TRBV29-1 and TRBJ1-1, with unresolved D. The sequence derives from a human donor who donated a stem cell graft to a child with Fanconi anemia. CDR3 nucleotides: TGCAGCGTTGTCCGGATCACTGAAGCTTTCTTT. It encodes CSVVRITEAFF.